Listed here are 22 T cell receptor beta chains from one sample, sequenced in a study of blood T cell repertoires in COVID-19. Produced via immunoSEQ multiplex PCR; TCRdb's table is partial and in-frame only. This table holds 250,000 to 300,000 clones, about nine tenths found once. The sequenced sample consisted of peripheral blood. These receptors originate from a man aged 45 to 65 with acute or convalescent COVID-19.

The chain combines TRBV27 with TRBJ2-3, with 10 nucleotides matching TRBD1. Looked up from germline, CDR1 is MNHEY and CDR2 is SMNVEV (reference sequence). CDR3 length: 15 amino acids. J gave up 3 bases and V 2 bases, and 2 bases lay outside the gene matches. As DNA, the CDR3 is TGTGCCAGCAGTTTAGGACAGGGGGTAACAGATACGCAGTATTTT. Protein sequence: CASSLGQGVTDTQYF.

The chain uses TRBV5-1 and TRBJ2-6; weak D call: TRBD2 (6 bases). Germline V gene lookup returns CDR1 SGHRS and CDR2 YFSETQ. The CDR3 length is 17 residues. Between the trimmed V and J ends, which lost 4 bases and 2 bases, there was a span of 16 bases. The CDR3, as DNA: TGCGCCAGCAGCGTGGCCCCCTCGGGGGCTGGGGCCAACGTCCTGACTTTC. Protein sequence: CASSVAPSGAGANVLTF.

The CDR3 nucleotides are TGTGCCAGCAGCCTCCGGGACAGTAACGAGCAGTACTTC. This translates into CASSLRDSNEQYF. This chain joins TRBV11-1 and TRBJ2-7, with 7 bases that match TRBD1. CDR1 is SGHAT, CDR2 FQDESV, per germline (reference sequence). This CDR3 region has 13 residues. V was clipped by 5 bases and J by 5 bases; unmatched bases: 6.

Worth noting for this clone: The same CDR3 arises from other DNA sequences in this sample as well. The V gene is TRBV9, the J gene TRBJ2-7, with D possibly TRBD2 on 7 matching bases. Trimming stripped 0 bases from V and 0 bases from J, with 10 bases between. The CDR3 consists of 15 residues. Germline V gene lookup returns CDR1 SGDLS and CDR2 YYNGEE. The DNA of the CDR3 is TGTGCCAGCAGCGTAGCGGGGGGCGCCTCCTACGAGCAGTACTTC. It is translated as CASSVAGGASYEQYF. Full variable domain (rest looked up from reference TRBV9 and TRBJ2-7): DSGVTQTPKHLITATGQRVTLRCSPRSGDLSVYWYQQSLDQGLQFLIQYYNGEERAKGNILERFSAQQFPDLHSELNLSSLELGDSALYFCASSVAGGASYEQYFGPGTRLTVT.

This clone occurred a few times. The gene calls are TRBV9 and TRBJ2-5; D not certain. Germline-derived CDR1 and CDR2 are SGDLS and YYNGEE. Trimming left V 0 bases short and J 5 bases short, with 11 bases between. The CDR3 is 14 residues long. In DNA, the CDR3 is TGTGCCAGCAGCGTAGCTGCAGGATTTGAGACCCAGTACTTC. Translation gives CASSVAAGFETQYF.

V gene TRBV20-1 combines with J gene TRBJ1-1; a weak D match, TRBD1 (5 bases). The germline gives CDR1 DFQATT, CDR2 SNEGSKA (reference sequence). CDR3 size: 11 residues. CDR3 protein: CSAGQTTEAFF. The CDR3 nucleotides are TGCAGCGCAGGGCAGACCACTGAAGCTTTCTTT.

V gene TRBV5-5 combines with J gene TRBJ2-5; D ambiguous. V lost 1 base and J lost 1, with 5 bases in between. Germline CDR1 and CDR2: SGHKS and YYEKEE (reference sequence). This CDR3 is built from 13 residues. This CDR3 is CASSLYSQETQYF. The CDR3 DNA reads TGTGCCAGCAGCTTGTACAGCCAAGAGACCCAGTACTTC.

This chain uses TRBV6-5 with TRBJ1-1, with D hard to call. The germline gives CDR1 MNHEY, CDR2 SVGAGI. The CDR3 is 13 residues long. V was trimmed by 2 bases and J by 8 bases, leaving 12 bases between them. The CDR3 reads CASSYTQAWEAFF. CDR3 in DNA: TGTGCCAGCAGTTACACCCAAGCATGGGAAGCTTTCTTT.

The gene calls are TRBV5-4 and TRBJ2-5, with 15 bases fitting TRBD2. CDR3 size: 17 residues. V lost 4 bases and J lost 5; bases outside the gene matches: 9. CDR1 and CDR2 (germline): SGHNT, YYREEE (reference sequence). The CDR3 sequence is CASSLPGLAGGRETQYF. As DNA, the CDR3 is TGTGCCAGCAGCCTGCCGGGACTAGCGGGGGGCCGGGAGACCCAGTACTTC.

V usage is TRBV5-1 and J usage is TRBJ2-7; no clear D gene. V lost 1 base and J 4 bases, leaving 12 bases between the germline ends. CDR3 length: 14 amino acids. Germline loops: CDR1 SGHRS, CDR2 YFSETQ. CDR3 amino acids: CASSLSRLVYEQYF. CDR3 in DNA: TGCGCCAGCAGCTTGTCGAGGTTGGTATACGAGCAGTACTTC.

CDR3 in amino acids: CASSPGAWAGELFF. CDR3 DNA: TGTGCCAGCTCACCAGGGGCATGGGCCGGGGAGCTGTTTTTT. The chain joins TRBV18 to TRBJ2-2, with D maybe TRBD1 (5 bases). There are 14 residues in the CDR3. CDR1 is KGHSH and CDR2 is LQKENI in the germline V gene. V dropped 2 bases and J dropped 6 bases, with 10 bases sitting between them.

The J gene is TRBJ1-1, the V gene TRBV3-1 (or the pseudogene TRBV3-2); 7 bases fit TRBD1. Germline V gives CDR1 LGHDT, CDR2 YNNKEL (reference sequence). The junction had 8 bases not matched to a gene; V was cut back by 6 bases and J by 4 bases. This CDR3 is 14 amino acids long. CDR3 loop: CASRSIDRATEAFF. The CDR3 DNA is TGTGCCAGCAGATCTATTGACAGGGCCACTGAAGCTTTCTTT.

J is TRBJ1-2 and V is TRBV10-2; D unresolved. The CDR3 runs to 16 residues. V lost 2 bases and J lost 4, with 17 bases in between. CDR1 and CDR2 from the germline V gene are WSHSY and SAAADI. The CDR3 loop is CASSERRIIGSYGYTF. The CDR3 DNA is TGCGCCAGCAGTGAGAGAAGGATTATAGGGAGCTATGGCTACACCTTC.

The chain recombines TRBV30 with TRBJ1-2, with TRBD1 matching 7 bases. Germline lookup yields CDR1 GTSNPN and CDR2 SVGIG (reference sequence). The CDR3 runs to 14 residues. Trimming cost V 0 bases and J 5 bases; bases outside gene matches: 6. The CDR3 DNA reads as TGTGCCTGGAGTGTTGAGGGGGCCTTATATGGCTACACCTTC. It yields the protein CAWSVEGALYGYTF.

Regarding this clone: Other nucleotide sequences in the sample specify the same CDR3. Here the CDR3 reads CASSLDRASYEQYF. DNA of the CDR3: TGCGCCAGCAGCTTGGACAGGGCCTCCTACGAGCAGTACTTC. The gene calls are TRBV5-1 and TRBJ2-7, with a tentative D call TRBD1 (6 bases). CDR1 and CDR2 from the germline V gene are SGHRS and YFSETQ. V was pared by 0 bases and J by 0 bases, with 7 bases between. This CDR3 is 14 amino acids long.

The rearrangement uses TRBV18 and TRBJ2-2; tentatively, D is TRBD1 (6 bases). Trimming cost V 4 bases and J 0 bases, with 12 bases left between them. The CDR3 is 16 amino acids. The germline V gene encodes CDR1 KGHSH and CDR2 LQKENI. CDR3 protein: CASSQSGTPNTGELFF. DNA of the CDR3: TGTGCCAGCTCACAATCCGGGACACCGAACACCGGGGAGCTGTTTTTT.

The rearrangement joins TRBV6-5 to TRBJ1-5, with 8 nucleotides matching TRBD1. This CDR3 is built from 14 residues. Trimming took 7 bases from V and 2 from J; bases not matched to a gene: 4. CDR1 MNHEY and CDR2 SVGAGI come from the germline V gene. For the CDR3, the DNA is TGTGCCAGCAACCAGGGGGCCGGCAATCAGCCCCAGCATTTT. This gives the protein CASNQGAGNQPQHF.

The rearrangement joins TRBV4-1 to TRBJ1-1, with 7 nucleotides matching TRBD1. CDR3 length: 13 residues. From germline, CDR1 is MGHRA and CDR2 YSYEKL. V lost 2 bases to trimming and J lost 8 bases; unmatched junction nucleotides: 5. The CDR3 nucleotides read TGCGCCAGCAGCCAACCTGACAGGGAGGAAGCTTTCTTT. It translates to CASSQPDREEAFF.

CDR3 sequence reads: CASSRTQGTGELFF. CDR3 in DNA: TGTGCCAGTAGTAGGACACAGGGGACCGGGGAGCTGTTTTTT. The chain has TRBV19 and TRBJ2-2, with 7 bases identical to TRBD1. J gave up 5 bases and V 4 bases, and 4 bases lay outside the gene matches. This CDR3 contains 14 residues. Per germline, CDR1 LNHDA and CDR2 SQIVND (reference sequence).

The rearrangement links TRBV5-1 to TRBJ2-7, with TRBD1 matching over 10 bases. The CDR3 sequence is 11 residues long. CDR1 and CDR2 from the germline V gene are SGHRS and YFSETQ. J gave up 12 bases and V 2 bases, and 2 bases lay outside the gene matches. CDR3 amino acids: CASSLDRGLYF. DNA for the CDR3: TGCGCCAGCAGCTTAGACAGGGGGCTGTACTTC.

The rearrangement links TRBV12-3 or TRBV12-4 to TRBJ1-3, with D maybe TRBD1 (5 bases). The CDR3 is 13 amino acids. V shed 6 bases and J shed 4 bases, with 10 bases lying between them. The DNA for the CDR3 is TGTGCCAGCAGGGCAGGGTCGGGAAACACCATATATTTT. Translating it yields CASRAGSGNTIYF.

In this sample, this clone turned up once. The chain has TRBV2 and TRBJ1-3; TRBD1 agrees at 9 bases. The length of the CDR3 is 16 residues. Germline lookup yields CDR1 SNHLY and CDR2 FYNNEI. V trimming: 5 bases; J trimming: 7 bases; junction bases outside the gene matches: 12. CDR3 DNA sequence: TGTGCCAGCAGTTATACTGGACAGGGGCCAAGGAACACCATATATTTT. It specifies CASSYTGQGPRNTIYF.